The 13 T cell receptor beta chains below all came from one sample that was sequenced in a study of control samples from healthy donors and cancer patients. Here immunoSEQ multiplex PCR was the method, and the copy in TCRdb shows in-frame clones only, minus some. Here the sample spans fewer than 110,000 clones, roughly 90% being singletons. Material: blood. Receptor source: a man aged 25-40 years in good health.

The chain links TRBV30 to TRBJ1-5; D perhaps matches TRBD1 (5 bases). V gave up 1 base and J gave up 4 bases, with 8 bases separating them. The CDR3 sequence is 13 residues long. Germline CDR1 GTSNPN, CDR2 SVGIG (reference sequence). The CDR3 sequence is CAWSGGGNQPQHF. CDR3 nucleotide sequence: TGTGCCTGGAGTGGCGGGGGTAATCAGCCCCAGCATTTT.

The chain couples TRBV5-1 to TRBJ2-7, with D possibly matching TRBD1 (5 bases). The V gene's germline CDR1 is SGHRS and CDR2 YFSETQ. Trimming took off 0 bases at V and 2 bases at J, with 9 bases between the two ends. CDR3 length: 14 residues. CDR3 nucleotides: TGCGCCAGCAGCTTGGGCCCAGGGACCTACGAGCAGTACTTC. As protein: CASSLGPGTYEQYF. Supplemented by reference TRBV5-1 and TRBJ2-7, the full variable domain reads KAGVTQTPRYLIKTRGQQVTLSCSPISGHRSVSWYQQTPGQGLQFLFEYFSETQRNKGNFPGRFSGRQFSNSRSEMNVSTLELGDSALYLCASSLGPGTYEQYFGPGTRLTVT.

The genes are TRBV11-2 and TRBJ2-7, with 8 bases that match TRBD2. CDR1 and CDR2 (germline): SGHAT, FQNNGV. The CDR3 covers 12 residues. V shed 2 bases and J 12 bases; nucleotides not matched to a gene: 6. The DNA of the CDR3 is TGTGCCAGCAGCTTAACGCGGGAGGACGGGTACTTC. It encodes CASSLTREDGYF.

The V call is TRBV10-3, the J call TRBJ2-3; 7 bases match TRBD1. Trimming cost V 2 bases and J 2 bases; bases outside gene matches: 7. Germline CDR1 ENHRY, CDR2 SYGVKD. The CDR3 covers 16 residues. The CDR3 DNA sequence: TGTGCCATCAGTGAGCCGGCAGGGGGAAACACAGATACGCAGTATTTT. Translated: CAISEPAGGNTDTQYF.

The rearrangement links TRBV27 to TRBJ1-3, with 9 nucleotides matching TRBD1. The DNA end is more similar to TRBJ2-2, so the J call may be wrong. Germline CDR1 MNHEY, CDR2 SMNVEV (reference sequence). The CDR3 is 17 residues long. The CDR3 DNA sequence: TGTGCCAGCAGTCCCGGCCGGGACAGGGCAAACACCGGGGAGCTGTTTTTT. This gives the protein CASSPGRDRANTGELFF.

This chain uses TRBV28 with TRBJ1-6; TRBD1 matches 7 bases. The CDR3 runs to 17 residues. CDR1 is MDHEN, CDR2 SYDVKM, per germline. Unmatched junction bases numbered 11, after V lost 5 bases and J lost 4 bases. The CDR3 nucleotides are TGTGCCAGCAGTCCCCTAGTCGGGACAGAATATAATTCACCCCTCCACTTT. It is translated as CASSPLVGTEYNSPLHF.

The CDR3, as DNA: TGTGCCAGCAACGGGGGAAAGAGGAACATTCAGTACTTC. This gives the protein CASNGGKRNIQYF. This rearrangement joins TRBV2 to TRBJ2-4; the D gene is possibly TRBD2 (6 bases). V shed 7 bases and J shed 7 bases, with 14 bases lying between them. Germline V gene lookup returns CDR1 SNHLY and CDR2 FYNNEI. This CDR3 has 13 amino acids.

The rearrangement links TRBV25-1 to TRBJ1-6, with 7 bases fitting TRBD1. Germline values: CDR1 MGHDK, CDR2 SYGVNS. CDR3 length: 13 residues. V gave up 5 bases and J gave up 11 bases; unmatched junction bases: 6. CDR3 in amino acids: CASSLNRGPPLHF. In DNA form, the CDR3 reads TGTGCCAGCAGTTTAAACAGGGGTCCACCCCTCCACTTT.

The chain is built from TRBV5-1 and TRBJ2-2; TRBD2 agrees at 9 bases. CDR1 is SGHRS and CDR2 is YFSETQ in the germline V gene. After removal of 4 bases from V and 3 bases from J, the junction contained 1 base not matched to a gene. The CDR3 has 14 amino acids. The CDR3 sequence: CASSGGRDTGELFF. DNA of the CDR3: TGCGCCAGCAGCGGCGGGAGGGACACCGGGGAGCTGTTTTTT.

The count of this clone is one. This rearrangement joins TRBV13 to TRBJ2-5; possible D gene TRBD1, 6 bases. In germline, CDR1 is PRHDT, CDR2 FYEKMQ (reference sequence). The CDR3 is 14 residues long. V was pared by 1 base and J by 6 bases, with 12 bases between. CDR3 nucleotides: TGTGCCAGCAGCTTAGATACAGGGATCCAGACCCAGTACTTC. The encoded protein is CASSLDTGIQTQYF.

The chain joins TRBV19 to TRBJ2-2; D possibly corresponds to TRBD1 (6 bases). The length of the CDR3 is 16 residues. The V gene's germline CDR1 is LNHDA and CDR2 SQIVND (reference sequence). V gave up 0 bases and J gave up 5 bases, with 13 bases separating them. The CDR3 sequence is CASSIEAAGATGELFF. The CDR3 bases are TGTGCCAGTAGTATAGAGGCGGCAGGGGCGACCGGGGAGCTGTTTTTT.

The CDR3 protein is CATSDGTRRVSPQHF. In nucleotides, the CDR3 is TGTGCCACCAGTGATGGCACCCGAAGGGTGAGCCCCCAGCATTTT. J is TRBJ1-5 and V is TRBV24-1; no definite D call. Germline V gene sequence: CDR1 KGHDR, CDR2 SFDVKD. V lost 3 bases, J lost 10 bases, and 18 bases lay in between. The CDR3 has 15 amino acids.

This chain connects TRBV3-1 (or the pseudogene TRBV3-2) to TRBJ2-3, with D uncertain. The CDR3 has 14 amino acids. V was clipped by 4 bases and J by 1 base, with 9 bases between them. Germline lookup yields CDR1 LGHDT and CDR2 YNNKEL (reference sequence). The CDR3 loop reads CASSPRGRTDTQYF. CDR3 sequence (DNA): TGTGCCAGCAGCCCCCGAGGCCGCACAGATACGCAGTATTTT.